These T cell receptor beta chains were read from a single sample in a study of cytomegalovirus exposure and HLA in healthy donors. Profiling relied on immunoSEQ multiplex PCR, and the TCRdb table lists in-frame clones only, not all of them. The sample contains fewer than 95,000 clones, less than 95% of which appear only once. Material: PBMCs. These receptors were collected from a woman aged 18-29 years in good health and CMV-seronegative. Each CDR3 is given with its conserved first and last residue. The D gene is left open where the match is weak. Size is stated for part of the rows, as once, few or many counts, or as a class when the clone is expanded.

clone_size,j_call,d_call,v_call,cdr3_nt,cdr3_aa
-,TRBJ2-1,TRBD2,TRBV11-2,TGTGCCAGCAGCCCGAGGCGGACTAGCGGGGGTAACAATGAGCAGTTCTTC,CASSPRRTSGGNNEQFF
-,TRBJ1-6,-,TRBV6-5,TGTGCCAGCAGTACGGGCCCGGGAAATTCACCCCTCCACTTT,CASSTGPGNSPLHF
-,TRBJ1-6,-,TRBV7-2,TGTGCCAGCAGTCCGAATTTACAGTTTTATTCACCCCTCCACTTT,CASSPNLQFYSPLHF
-,TRBJ2-2,-,TRBV9,TGTGCCAGCAGCGTCGGGCGGGAACGCACCGGGGAGCTGTTTTTT,CASSVGRERTGELFF
-,TRBJ2-7,-,TRBV15,TGTGCCACCAGCAGACAGACGCCCCTCCGCGGGACAGTAAAGTACGAGCAGTACTTC,CATSRQTPLRGTVKYEQYF
-,TRBJ2-7,TRBD2,TRBV2,TGTGCCACGCAAGATGGCGGGGGGAACCACGAGCAGTACTTC,CATQDGGGNHEQYF
-,TRBJ1-1,-,TRBV4-3,TGCGCCAGCAGCCAAGATCTAAGGGGAAGCACTGAAGCTTTCTTT,CASSQDLRGSTEAFF
-,TRBJ1-2,-,TRBV6-5,TGTGCCAGCAGTCCCGAGCACCTTTTTTCTAGCGGCTACACCTTC,CASSPEHLFSSGYTF
-,TRBJ2-7,-,TRBV1,TGCACCAGCAGCCTTACAGGACCTAGGGCGGGAGAGCAGTACTTC,CTSSLTGPRAGEQYF
-,TRBJ2-1,TRBD1,TRBV11-2,TGTGCCAGCAGCCCATCGACAGGGGGCTCCTACAATGAGCAGTTCTTC,CASSPSTGGSYNEQFF
once,TRBJ1-1,-,TRBV9,TGTGCCAGCAGCGTAGGTTGGGGGCGGGCTTTCTTT,CASSVGWGRAFF
once,TRBJ1-5,-,TRBV28,TGTGCCAGCTACTGGGGTCGGGGTTTCGGCAATCAGCCCCAGCATTTT,CASYWGRGFGNQPQHF
-,TRBJ2-7,-,TRBV15,TGTGCCACCAGCAGAGCACGAGGCTCCTACGAGCAGTACTTC,CATSRARGSYEQYF
few,TRBJ2-1,-,TRBV10-3,TGTGCCATCAGCTCGGGAAGGTCGGCCGATGAGCAGTTCTTC,CAISSGRSADEQFF
-,TRBJ2-1,TRBD1,TRBV6-4,TGTGCCAGCAGTGAAGGGACAGGGGGCCACAATGAGCAGTTCTTC,CASSEGTGGHNEQFF
-,TRBJ2-5,-,TRBV2,TGTGCCAGCAGTTGGGGCCTTGGAGAGACCCAGTACTTC,CASSWGLGETQYF
-,TRBJ1-5,-,TRBV7-2,TGTGCCAGCAGCTTCGGCGGGGGGCCCAGCAATCAGCCCCAGCATTTT,CASSFGGGPSNQPQHF
-,TRBJ1-5,TRBD1,TRBV6-5,TGTGCCAGCAGTTTTGACAGGGGCGGTCAGCCCCAGCATTTT,CASSFDRGGQPQHF
few,TRBJ2-7,TRBD2,TRBV28,TGTGCCAGCAGTCCGACTAGCGGGGGGGCCTACGAGCAGTACTTC,CASSPTSGGAYEQYF
-,TRBJ2-2,-,TRBV7-6,TGTGCCAGCAGCCAGGGACTTCGAACACGCACCGGGGAGCTGTTTTTT,CASSQGLRTRTGELFF
-,TRBJ2-3,TRBD2,TRBV6-1,TGTGCCAGCAGTGCTAGCGGGGGGGCCCCAGATACGCAGTATTTT,CASSASGGAPDTQYF
-,TRBJ2-1,TRBD2,TRBV29-1,TGCAGCGTCCCGCGGGGGGTGGATGAGCAGTTCTTC,CSVPRGVDEQFF
-,TRBJ2-3,-,TRBV7-3,TGTGCCAGCAGCTTAACCACCTCCGGCGGCGGGACCCTACACACAGATACGCAGTATTTT,CASSLTTSGGGTLHTDTQYF
few,TRBJ2-5,-,TRBV7-8,TGTGCCAGCAGCTTAGCTTCAGGGGAGAAGACCCAGTACTTC,CASSLASGEKTQYF
-,TRBJ2-3,-,TRBV7-2,TGTGCCAGCAGCCCCTCTCCCACAGATACGCAGTATTTT,CASSPSPTDTQYF
-,TRBJ1-6,TRBD1,TRBV5-1,TGCGCCAGCAGTTGGGACAGGGGGCGTTCTTCACCCCTCCACTTT,CASSWDRGRSSPLHF
few,TRBJ1-4,TRBD1,TRBV15,TGTGCCACCAGCAAGGGACAGGGGGTTGGGGGGGAAAAACTGTTTTTT,CATSKGQGVGGEKLFF
-,TRBJ1-5,TRBD1,TRBV7-2,TGTGCCAGTAAGGACAGGGGGGGGCATCAGCCCCAGCATTTT,CASKDRGGHQPQHF
-,TRBJ2-1,TRBD1,TRBV5-1,TGCGCCAGCAGCTTAGGGACAGGTTACAATGAGCAGTTCTTC,CASSLGTGYNEQFF
-,TRBJ2-5,-,TRBV5-8,TGTGCCAGCAGCGTGGGACGAGGTGGGACCCAGTACTTC,CASSVGRGGTQYF
few,TRBJ2-5,TRBD2,TRBV6-1,TGTGCCAGCAGTGGACTAGCGGGGGGGCCAGAGACCCAGTACTTC,CASSGLAGGPETQYF
-,TRBJ2-1,TRBD1,TRBV18,TGTGCCAGCTCACCATACGCACAGGGGGCAGGCGCCTACAATGAGCAGTTCTTC,CASSPYAQGAGAYNEQFF
-,TRBJ2-5,TRBD2,TRBV15,TGTGCCACCAGCAGAGATTCTTCTCGGGCTAGCGGGGGGAGGAAGACCCAGTACTTC,CATSRDSSRASGGRKTQYF
-,TRBJ2-7,-,TRBV28,TGTGCCAGCAGTTTCACCGGGACAAACTCCTACGAGCAGTACTTC,CASSFTGTNSYEQYF
once,TRBJ2-3,-,TRBV9,TGTGCCAGCAGCGCTGGGAACAGGGCAGGGGATACGCAGTATTTT,CASSAGNRAGDTQYF
-,TRBJ1-2,TRBD1,TRBV7-9,TGTGCCAGCAACCTGCTGGACAGGGACTATGGCTACACCTTC,CASNLLDRDYGYTF
-,TRBJ2-1,-,TRBV9,TGTGCCAGCAGCGTTCTAGTGGATGAGCAGTTCTTC,CASSVLVDEQFF
-,TRBJ2-1,TRBD1,TRBV27,TGTGCCAGCAGAGGCGGGACAGGGCCCTACAATGAGCAGTTCTTC,CASRGGTGPYNEQFF
-,TRBJ1-2,-,TRBV9,TGTGCCAGCAGCGTATCCAACTGGGGGCTCTATGGCTACACCTTC,CASSVSNWGLYGYTF
-,TRBJ1-3,-,TRBV5-4,TGTGCCAGCAGCTTAAGGGGGTCATCTGGAAACACCATATATTTT,CASSLRGSSGNTIYF
-,TRBJ2-7,-,TRBV7-8,TGTGCCAGCAGCCACGGGTCTACCTACGAGCAGTACTTC,CASSHGSTYEQYF
-,TRBJ1-1,-,TRBV9,TGTGCCAGCAGTTCGGTGGGAGCTGAAGCTTTCTTT,CASSSVGAEAFF
once,TRBJ2-2,-,TRBV5-1,TGCGCCACCCGATTAACAGAGGACTCCACCGGGGAGCTGTTTTTT,CATRLTEDSTGELFF
-,TRBJ2-4,TRBD2,TRBV2,TGTGCCAGCAGGCCGGGACTAGGAAACATTCAGTACTTC,CASRPGLGNIQYF
-,TRBJ1-1,-,TRBV29-1,TGCAGCGTTGGCTTCCAAGGGGGGGACACTGAAGCTTTCTTT,CSVGFQGGDTEAFF
-,TRBJ2-1,-,TRBV19,TGTGCCAGTAGGGGGGGTCTGGGCGATGAGCAGTTCTTC,CASRGGLGDEQFF
-,TRBJ1-2,-,TRBV4-1,TGCGCCAGCAGCCATAAGACAGGAAGCTATGGCTACACCTTC,CASSHKTGSYGYTF
-,TRBJ2-3,TRBD1,TRBV5-4,TGTGCCAGCAGCAGACAGGGGGCCACAGATACGCAGTATTTT,CASSRQGATDTQYF
-,TRBJ2-1,TRBD2,TRBV7-3,TGTGCCAGCAGCCCACCGGGGAGGGCAACTGAGCAGTTCTTC,CASSPPGRATEQFF
-,TRBJ2-3,TRBD2,TRBV28,TGTGCCAGCGGACTAGCCAGCACAGATACGCAGTATTTT,CASGLASTDTQYF
-,TRBJ2-7,TRBD1,TRBV29-1,TGCAGCGTTGTAGACACAGGGGAATCCTACGAGCAGTACTTC,CSVVDTGESYEQYF
-,TRBJ1-1,-,TRBV28,TGTGCCAGCAGAAGCCGAACCCCCACTGAAGCTTTCTTT,CASRSRTPTEAFF
-,TRBJ2-7,TRBD1,TRBV25-1,TGTGCCAGCAGTGAAGGTGTAGGCAGGGGGACCAACTACGAGCAGTACTTC,CASSEGVGRGTNYEQYF
-,TRBJ1-1,-,TRBV1,TGCACCAGCAGCCAAGGAATTAGGGGGCACAGTGAAGCTTTCTTT,CTSSQGIRGHSEAFF
-,TRBJ2-2,TRBD1,TRBV6-5,TGTGCCAGCAGTCCGGGACAGGGTATTGGGGAGCTGTTTTTT,CASSPGQGIGELFF
few,TRBJ2-2,TRBD2,TRBV6-4,TGTGCCAGCAGTGGAACTAGCGGGGGCACCGGGGAGCTGTTTTTT,CASSGTSGGTGELFF
-,TRBJ1-6,-,TRBV6-5,TGTGCCAGCAGTTACTTCCCACTAAAACCCGGGTCACCCCTCCACTTT,CASSYFPLKPGSPLHF
-,TRBJ2-7,TRBD2,TRBV30,TGTGCCTGGAGTGTGAAGCTAGCGGGGGGCCACGAGCAGTACTTC,CAWSVKLAGGHEQYF
-,TRBJ2-5,-,TRBV5-1,TGCGCCAGCAGCTTGGGTGTGGGGAGCCAAGAGACCCAGTACTTC,CASSLGVGSQETQYF
-,TRBJ1-6,-,TRBV6-5,TGTGCCAGCAGTTCCCGGGTAAATGGATATAATTCACCCCTCCACTTT,CASSSRVNGYNSPLHF